Listed below are T cell receptor beta chains from one sample, sequenced in a study of blood T cell repertoires in COVID-19. TCRdb keeps only in-frame clones here, not all; method: immunoSEQ multiplex PCR. The sample lists some 62,000 clones; roughly 75% were seen once. Sequenced input: peripheral blood. These receptors were taken from a man aged 55 to 69 with COVID-19, enrolled during active disease. The CDR3 runs from the conserved cysteine through the conserved F or W. A D gene is named only where the DNA matches it firmly. Not every row has a clone size; where given, it reads once, few, many or a size class.

d_gene	len	abundance	j_gene	v_gene	CDR3aa	CDR3nt
TRBD2	16	NA	TRBJ2-5	TRBV18	CASSPFTGLGKETQYF	TGTGCCAGCTCACCATTCACGGGACTAGGAAAAGAGACCCAGTACTTC
TRBD1	15	NA	TRBJ2-1	TRBV10-2	CASRPDRGGYREQFF	TGCGCCAGCAGACCCGACAGGGGGGGATATCGTGAGCAGTTCTTC
NA	16	NA	TRBJ1-1	TRBV10-3	CAISESSLQGNTEAFF	TGTGCCATCAGTGAGTCGAGCTTGCAGGGGAACACTGAAGCTTTCTTT
NA	15	NA	TRBJ1-4	TRBV2	CASSTGFGTNEKLFF	TGTGCCAGCAGTACAGGCTTCGGAACTAATGAAAAACTGTTTTTT
NA	14	NA	TRBJ1-1	TRBV7-9	CASIDLGPNTEAFF	TGTGCCAGCATCGATCTGGGGCCGAACACTGAAGCTTTCTTT
NA	15	NA	TRBJ1-3	TRBV7-2	CASSSDRSAGNTIYF	TGTGCCAGCAGCTCCGACAGGAGCGCTGGAAACACCATATATTTT
TRBD2	15	NA	TRBJ2-1	TRBV5-1	CASSLVLAAYNEQFF	TGCGCCAGCAGCTTGGTTCTAGCGGCCTACAATGAGCAGTTCTTC
TRBD1	16	once	TRBJ2-6	TRBV2	CASSGTGGVGANVLTF	TGTGCCAGCTCGGGGACAGGGGGCGTTGGGGCCAACGTCCTGACTTTC
NA	13	NA	TRBJ2-7	TRBV29-1	CSVDRGARDEQYF	TGCAGCGTTGATCGGGGAGCTAGAGACGAGCAGTACTTC
NA	14	NA	TRBJ1-5	TRBV29-1	CSVPKLGVFQPQHF	TGCAGCGTCCCAAAGCTAGGGGTTTTTCAGCCCCAGCATTTT
NA	12	NA	TRBJ1-1	TRBV30	CAWSVDYTEAFF	TGTGCCTGGAGTGTAGACTACACTGAAGCTTTCTTT
TRBD1	13	NA	TRBJ2-7	TRBV9	CASSSRDSVEQYF	TGTGCCAGCAGCTCCCGGGACAGCGTCGAGCAGTACTTC
NA	14	NA	TRBJ1-2	TRBV6-5	CASLGRGANYGYTF	TGTGCCAGTCTCGGCCGGGGGGCCAACTATGGCTACACCTTC
TRBD2	15	NA	TRBJ2-1	TRBV11-3	CASSLTSGGTNEQFF	TGTGCCAGCAGCTTGACTAGCGGGGGGACTAATGAGCAGTTCTTC
TRBD1	12	few	TRBJ2-1	TRBV11-2	CASSRDRGIVFF	TGTGCCAGCAGTAGGGACAGAGGGATCGTCTTCTTC
TRBD1	16	many	TRBJ2-3	TRBV29-1	CSVEGGGQGFTDTQYF	TGCAGCGTTGAGGGAGGGGGACAGGGATTCACAGATACGCAGTATTTT
NA	16	few	TRBJ1-4	TRBV2	CASSDLGEQANEKLFF	TGTGCCAGCAGTGATCTTGGGGAGCAAGCTAATGAAAAACTGTTTTTT
NA	13	NA	TRBJ2-1	TRBV7-9	CASSLVGAGEQFF	TGTGCCAGCAGCTTAGTAGGCGCCGGGGAGCAGTTCTTC
TRBD2	17	NA	TRBJ2-1	TRBV18	CASSLYRTSGRADEQFF	TGTGCCAGCTCACTCTACAGGACTAGCGGGAGGGCCGATGAGCAGTTCTTC
TRBD1	14	NA	TRBJ2-3	TRBV11-3	CASKSTGGINTQYF	TGTGCCAGCAAATCCACAGGGGGTATTAATACGCAGTATTTT
NA	15	NA	TRBJ2-3	TRBV7-3	CASSSEGRGTDTQYF	TGTGCCAGCAGCTCCGAGGGTCGGGGCACAGATACGCAGTATTTT
TRBD1	16	NA	TRBJ2-3	TRBV19	CASSTSTTGGGDTQYF	TGTGCCAGTAGTACCTCAACGACAGGGGGCGGGGATACGCAGTATTTT
TRBD2	16	NA	TRBJ2-5	TRBV5-1	CASSAIAGGPGETQYF	TGCGCCAGCAGCGCAATAGCGGGAGGGCCTGGGGAGACCCAGTACTTC
NA	14	NA	TRBJ2-3	TRBV11-1	CASSLGRGPDTQYF	TGTGCCAGCAGCTTAGGGCGGGGCCCAGATACGCAGTATTTT
NA	12	many	TRBJ1-3	TRBV10-2	CASMGLPDTIYF	TGCGCCAGCATGGGACTGCCGGACACCATATATTTT
NA	11	once	TRBJ1-5	TRBV24-1	CATRPRVPQHF	TGTGCCACCAGGCCCCGAGTGCCCCAGCATTTT
NA	17	NA	TRBJ2-7	TRBV4-1	CASSQEDSVGPKGVQYF	TGCGCCAGCAGCCAAGAAGATTCTGTGGGTCCGAAGGGAGTGCAGTACTTC
TRBD1	15	NA	TRBJ2-1	TRBV5-4	CASSSGTVSYNEQFF	TGTGCCAGCAGCTCCGGGACAGTGTCCTACAATGAGCAGTTCTTC
NA	15	NA	TRBJ1-4	TRBV10-2	CASSDKGLGNEKLFF	TGCGCCAGCAGTGATAAGGGGTTGGGAAATGAAAAACTGTTTTTT
TRBD1	16	NA	TRBJ1-4	TRBV4-1	CASSNYGTGGSEKLFF	TGCGCCAGCAGCAATTACGGGACAGGGGGGAGTGAAAAACTGTTTTTT
NA	14	NA	TRBJ2-3	TRBV5-1	CASSLTRQADTQYF	TGCGCCAGCAGCCTGACCCGACAGGCAGATACGCAGTATTTT
NA	14	NA	TRBJ1-5	TRBV18	CASSPQGSNQPQHF	TGTGCCAGCTCACCTCAGGGAAGCAATCAGCCCCAGCATTTT
TRBD2	15	NA	TRBJ2-5	TRBV10-3	CAISAATSVQETQYF	TGTGCCATCAGTGCGGCCACTAGCGTTCAAGAGACCCAGTACTTC
TRBD2	16	NA	TRBJ2-1	TRBV5-1	CASKGSAGGEWDEQFF	TGCGCCAGCAAGGGGTCGGCGGGGGGCGAATGGGATGAGCAGTTCTTC
TRBD2	15	NA	TRBJ2-1	TRBV11-3	CASSRGTSDRNEQFF	TGTGCCAGCAGCCGAGGGACTAGCGATCGGAATGAGCAGTTCTTC
NA	13	NA	TRBJ2-5	TRBV2	CASTLGGVETQYF	TGTGCCAGCACCCTCGGAGGCGTGGAGACCCAGTACTTC
TRBD1	15	NA	TRBJ2-5	TRBV11-3	CASSPNSGTEETQYF	TGTGCCAGCAGCCCCAACTCCGGGACAGAAGAGACCCAGTACTTC
NA	16	NA	TRBJ1-5	TRBV28	CASSPLRQLSNQPQHF	TGTGCCAGCAGTCCCCTCCGACAGCTTAGCAATCAGCCCCAGCATTTT
TRBD2	15	NA	TRBJ2-1	TRBV19	CASSLGTSGSYEQFF	TGTGCCAGTAGCCTAGGGACTAGCGGGAGCTATGAGCAGTTCTTC
TRBD2	14	once	TRBJ2-3	TRBV29-1	CSAGWAGDTDTQYF	TGCAGCGCCGGATGGGCGGGAGACACAGATACGCAGTATTTT
TRBD2	12	few	TRBJ2-7	TRBV29-1	CSVRGDSYEQYF	TGCAGCGTCCGGGGGGACTCCTACGAGCAGTACTTC
NA	15	NA	TRBJ2-7	TRBV11-2	CASSDYRVLDYEQYF	TGTGCCAGCAGCGATTACAGGGTCCTAGACTACGAGCAGTACTTC
NA	17	NA	TRBJ1-6	TRBV5-4	CASSFQVGGKVNSPLHF	TGTGCCAGCAGCTTCCAGGTGGGGGGGAAGGTCAATTCACCCCTCCACTTT
TRBD2	18	NA	TRBJ2-1	TRBV4-2	CASSQEGRASGFNNEQFF	TGTGCCAGCAGCCAAGAAGGAAGGGCTAGCGGCTTCAACAACGAGCAGTTCTTC
TRBD2	13	NA	TRBJ2-7	TRBV6-5	CASSRGAGGEQYF	TGTGCCAGCAGCCGAGGGGCGGGAGGCGAGCAGTACTTC
TRBD2	16	NA	TRBJ2-5	TRBV5-1	CASSPNSGGPQETQYF	TGCGCCAGCAGCCCTAACTCGGGGGGGCCCCAAGAGACCCAGTACTTC